These 5 T cell receptor beta chains share one sample of origin, sequenced in a study of blood T cell repertoires in COVID-19. The table came from immunoSEQ multiplex PCR; TCRdb's copy has only in-frame clones and leaves some out. The sample has some 250,000 clones; under 90% are singletons. The specimen sequenced was PBMCs or T cells enriched from blood (not recorded which). The source is a man aged 18 to 35 who had recovered from COVID-19.

This chain connects TRBV10-3 to TRBJ2-7, with 9 positions matching TRBD1. Germline V gene data show CDR1 as ENHRY and CDR2 as SYGVKD. Losses at the gene ends were 11 bases for V and 5 bases for J; bases not matched to a gene: 16. The CDR3 is 15 amino acids. The CDR3 DNA is TGTGCCGCCTGGACAGGGGCGGCCGGTCGAGACGAGCAGTACTTC. Its protein product is CAAWTGAAGRDEQYF.

A remark on this clone: At one end the junction does not follow the germline gene, possibly because of a read error. The rearrangement links TRBV5-1 to TRBJ1-1; 10 bases agree with TRBD1. The CDR3 runs 14 residues. Germline V gene sequence: CDR1 SGHRS, CDR2 YFSETQ. The DNA for the CDR3 is TGCGCCAGCAGCCGGACAGGGGGGAACCCTGAAGCTTTCTTT. As protein: CASSRTGGNPEAFF.

This chain links TRBV11-3 with TRBJ2-7, with a possible D match to TRBD2 (6 bases). This CDR3 has 14 amino acids. V was trimmed by 5 bases and J by 1 base, leaving 12 bases between them. Germline loops: CDR1 SGHNT, CDR2 YENEEA. CDR3 region: CASSHLGGSYEQYF. The CDR3 nucleotides are TGTGCCAGCAGCCACCTCGGGGGTTCCTACGAGCAGTACTTC.

This chain connects TRBV7-8 to TRBJ1-3, with no clear D. Germline V gene lookup returns CDR1 SGHVS and CDR2 FQNEAQ. CDR3 length equals 14 residues. Between the trimmed V and J ends, which lost 5 bases and 4 bases, there was a span of 12 bases. The DNA for the CDR3 is TGTGCCAGCAGCGAGCCCCTCGAAGGAAACACCATATATTTT. Protein sequence: CASSEPLEGNTIYF.

The genes are TRBV4-1 and TRBJ2-3; D might be TRBD2 (5 bases). V was trimmed by 1 base and J by 2 bases, leaving 16 bases between them. The CDR3 loop spans 17 amino acids. Germline V lookup: CDR1 MGHRA, CDR2 YSYEKL. The CDR3 region is CASSQVFRGSVTDTQYF. Written as DNA, the CDR3 is TGCGCCAGCAGCCAAGTGTTCAGAGGGAGTGTCACAGATACGCAGTATTTT.